This passage covers 28 T cell receptor beta chains from one sample sequenced in a study of shared clonotypes between healthy human individuals. Produced via immunoSEQ multiplex PCR; TCRdb's table is partial and in-frame only. This sample carries around 2,000,000 clones, over 85% of them seen once, and the ten largest clones take about 1.1%. In the naive CD8 group, cells lacked CD45RO and were positively selected for CCR7, so terminally differentiated effector memory CD45RA+ cells were left out. Sequencing was performed on naive CD8+ T cells sorted from blood. The receptors originated from a man aged 18 to 29 in good health.

The rearrangement joins TRBV27 to TRBJ2-3; no clear D. Germline loops: CDR1 MNHEY, CDR2 SMNVEV (reference sequence). V was pared by 1 base and J by 1 base, with 6 bases between. The CDR3 has 14 amino acids. CDR3 bases: TGTGCCAGCAGTTTATGGGTGGGCACAGATACGCAGTATTTT. Residues: CASSLWVGTDTQYF.

The V call is TRBV28, the J call TRBJ2-2; perhaps TRBD1 as D (6 bases). Germline V CDR1 and CDR2: MDHEN, SYDVKM. CDR3 size: 23 residues. The ends were cut back, 1 base at V and 5 bases at J, with 35 bases in the middle. The CDR3 DNA follows: TGTGCCAGCAGTTTATATGTCCTGCCAGGAACGTTTATGAGGAATACAGGGACCGGGGAGCTGTTTTTT. Residues: CASSLYVLPGTFMRNTGTGELFF.

This chain uses TRBV2 with TRBJ2-7; possible D gene TRBD2, 5 bases. The CDR3 is 14 amino acids. CDR1 and CDR2 from the germline V gene are SNHLY and FYNNEI. V lost 0 bases to trimming and J lost 3 bases, with 9 bases between them. The CDR3 bases are TGTGCCAGCAGTGAAGCGGCCGACTACTACGAGCAGTACTTC. Translating it yields CASSEAADYYEQYF.

The chain is built from TRBV20-1 and TRBJ2-1; the D is unclear. The CDR3 has 11 amino acids. Trimming pared 0 bases from V and 10 bases from J, leaving 7 bases between. Germline values: CDR1 DFQATT, CDR2 SNEGSKA (reference sequence). The CDR3 nucleotides read TGCAGTGCTAGAGAGAATCCCGAGCAGTTCTTC. The encoded protein is CSARENPEQFF.

V gene TRBV7-2 combines with J gene TRBJ1-1; D gene ambiguous. The germline V and J ends were trimmed by 4 bases and 0 bases, with 12 bases remaining between them. CDR1 and CDR2 from the germline V gene are SGHTA and FQGNSA. The CDR3 covers 15 residues. The CDR3 DNA reads TGTGCCAGCAGCTGGGCCCGAGAACTGAACACTGAAGCTTTCTTT. Translation gives CASSWARELNTEAFF.

This clone was seen a single time. The chain is built from TRBV12-5 and TRBJ2-5; the match to TRBD2 covers 8 bases. The CDR3 has 14 amino acids. Germline CDR1 LGHNT, CDR2 FRNRAP. V was clipped by 1 base and J by 5 bases; unmatched bases: 3. This CDR3 reads CASGLGAGVETQYF. CDR3 nucleotide sequence: TGTGCTAGTGGTTTGGGAGCGGGAGTTGAGACCCAGTACTTC.

This chain joins TRBV7-9 and TRBJ2-1; no definite D call. This CDR3 has 13 amino acids. Trimming took 6 bases from V and 8 from J, leaving 14 bases between them. The germline gives CDR1 SEHNR, CDR2 FQNEAQ (reference sequence). The CDR3 DNA is TGTGCCAGCAGTGCACCCCTCTCCCATGAGCAGTTCTTC. Translating gives CASSAPLSHEQFF. The complete variable domain, with remaining parts taken from reference TRBV7-9 and TRBJ2-1, reads DTGVSQNPRHKITKRGQNVTFRCDPISEHNRLYWYRQTLGQGPEFLTYFQNEAQLEKSRLLSDRFSAERPKGSFSTLEIQRTEQGDSAMYLCASSAPLSHEQFFGPGTRLTVL.

This clone was counted a few times. This rearrangement joins TRBV28 to TRBJ2-7, with TRBD1 identical over 9 bases. CDR1 MDHEN and CDR2 SYDVKM come from the germline V gene. The CDR3 sequence is 15 residues long. J lost 5 bases, V lost 6 bases, and 11 bases had no gene match. The CDR3 bases are TGTGCCAGCAGAAATGACGGGACAGGGTCCCACGAGCAGTACTTC. As protein: CASRNDGTGSHEQYF.

The CDR3 loop is CASSYQGTTEQYF. The CDR3 bases are TGTGCCAGCAGTTACCAGGGGACAACCGAGCAGTACTTC. The genes are TRBV6-5 and TRBJ2-5; D might be TRBD1 (6 bases). The DNA end favors TRBJ2-7, so the J call may be wrong. CDR1 is MNHEY, CDR2 SVGAGI, per germline. CDR3 length equals 13 residues.

V and J are TRBV27 and TRBJ2-7; 7 nucleotides agree with TRBD1. Germline V gives CDR1 MNHEY, CDR2 SMNVEV (reference sequence). The V and J ends lost 4 bases and 1 base, in that order; junction bases with no gene match: 10. The CDR3 runs 16 residues. For the CDR3, the DNA is TGTGCCAGCAGTTCTTCCCACGGGACAGTTTCCTACGAGCAGTACTTC. It is translated as CASSSSHGTVSYEQYF.

The rearrangement links TRBV4-1 to TRBJ2-7; D tentatively reads TRBD1 or TRBD2 (5 bases each). V was pared by 4 bases and J by 1 base, with 17 bases between. From germline, CDR1 is MGHRA and CDR2 YSYEKL. The length of the CDR3 is 16 residues. The CDR3 DNA reads TGCGCCAGCAGCCTAGGACGGGACGGTCCTTCCTACGAGCAGTACTTC. It codes for CASSLGRDGPSYEQYF.

The chain recombines TRBV13 with TRBJ2-7; 7 nucleotides agree with TRBD1. Germline loops: CDR1 PRHDT, CDR2 FYEKMQ (reference sequence). The CDR3 consists of 16 residues. The junction had 13 bases not matched to a gene; V was cut back by 5 bases and J by 3 bases. The CDR3 DNA is TGTGCCAGCAGCGGCCTCAGTAGGACAGGTGACTACGAGCAGTACTTC. This sequence encodes CASSGLSRTGDYEQYF.

The V and J genes are TRBV28 and TRBJ2-3; 7 nucleotides agree with TRBD1. The germline CDR1 and CDR2 sequences are MDHEN and SYDVKM. V trimming: 10 bases; J trimming: 0 bases; junction bases outside the gene matches: 22. This CDR3 has 19 residues. CDR3 sequence (DNA): TGTGCCACCGGGACAGCTCAGCATCTCAGGGCGGCTAGCACAGATACGCAGTATTTT. It encodes CATGTAQHLRAASTDTQYF.

This clone was found a few times. Other nucleotide sequences from this sample produce the same CDR3. The chain carries TRBV28 and TRBJ1-1; D remains ambiguous. From germline, CDR1 is MDHEN and CDR2 SYDVKM. The CDR3 length is 13 residues. Trimming removed 2 bases from V and 1 base from J, with 5 bases in between. The CDR3 DNA reads as TGTGCCAGCAGTTTAACGGGGAACACTGAAGCTTTCTTT. It translates to CASSLTGNTEAFF.

CDR3 in DNA: TGTGCCAGCAGTGACGATGGCGGGGAGCTGTTTTTT. Encoded protein: CASSDDGGELFF. The V gene is TRBV2, the J gene TRBJ2-2; D not certain. Trimming removed 3 bases from V and 7 bases from J, with 6 bases in between. This CDR3 has 12 amino acids. CDR1 and CDR2 (germline): SNHLY, FYNNEI.

The chain combines TRBV21-1 with TRBJ2-7; the DNA was not used to check the table's D call, TRBD2. TRBV21-1 is flagged as a pseudogene. This CDR3 is built from 16 residues. CDR3 protein: CASSKDPRSGGYEQYF. The CDR3 DNA reads as TGTGCCAGCAGCAAAGACCCCCGGTCTGGAGGCTACGAGCAGTACTTC.

This clone was seen once. The genes are TRBV14 and TRBJ2-7; 9 bases map to TRBD1. The CDR3 covers 15 residues. Losses at the gene ends were 6 bases for V and 0 bases for J; bases not matched to a gene: 6. CDR1 is SGHDN, CDR2 FVKESK, per germline. The CDR3 DNA reads TGTGCCAGCAGGGCCGGGACAGGGAGCTCCTACGAGCAGTACTTC. Encoded protein: CASRAGTGSSYEQYF. The full variable domain, its missing parts supplied by reference TRBV14 and TRBJ2-7, is EAGVTQFPSHSVIEKGQTVTLRCDPISGHDNLYWYRRVMGKEIKFLLHFVKESKQDESGMPNNRFLAERTGGTYSTLKVQPAELEDSGVYFCASRAGTGSSYEQYFGPGTRLTVT.

The chain is built from TRBV6-6 and TRBJ2-7, with TRBD1 matching 7 bases. This CDR3 is built from 12 residues. V gave up 7 bases and J gave up 4 bases; unmatched junction bases: 4. CDR1 and CDR2 (germline): MNHNY, SVGAGI (reference sequence). CDR3 in amino acids: CASTGQTYEQYF. The DNA of the CDR3 is TGTGCCAGCACGGGACAGACTTACGAGCAGTACTTC.

A single count supports this clone. This chain links TRBV28 with TRBJ2-3; 9 positions agree with TRBD2. Germline V lookup: CDR1 MDHEN, CDR2 SYDVKM. This CDR3 spans 16 amino acids. J lost 3 bases, V lost 4 bases, and 8 bases had no gene match. The CDR3 protein is CASSSPRGGETDTQYF. In DNA, the CDR3 is TGTGCCAGCAGTTCCCCACGCGGGGGGGAAACAGATACGCAGTATTTT.

V gene TRBV29-1 combines with J gene TRBJ2-7; weak D call: TRBD2 (7 bases). The V end lost 7 bases, the J end lost 3 bases, and 19 bases lay between the germline ends. The CDR3 runs to 14 residues. The germline V gene encodes CDR1 SQVTM and CDR2 ANQGSEA. CDR3 DNA: TGCAGCGCCGAAGGCGCAGGGGAGGGCTACGAGCAGTACTTC. Translated: CSAEGAGEGYEQYF.

This clone was counted a single time. The CDR3 protein is CASSEEAGHEQYF. The DNA of the CDR3 is TGTGCCAGCAGTGAAGAGGCGGGTCACGAGCAGTACTTC. V is TRBV6-1 and J is TRBJ2-7; TRBD2 is a possible D gene (5 bases). The CDR3 loop spans 13 amino acids. V gave up 1 base and J gave up 5 bases, with 9 bases separating them. Germline V gene sequence: CDR1 MNHNS, CDR2 SASEGT.

This clone appeared a single time. V gene TRBV6-5 combines with J gene TRBJ2-1; D is undetermined. CDR1 is MNHEY, CDR2 SVGAGI, per germline. The CDR3 is 12 residues long. Trimming shortened V by 6 bases and J by 6 bases, and 9 bases separated the two germline ends. The DNA for the CDR3 is TGTGCCAGCAGCCCGTCCCTCAATGAGCAGTTCTTC. Translation: CASSPSLNEQFF.

Here the CDR3 DNA reads TGTGCCAGCAGCCCCGGAGAGACCCAGTACTTC. This codes for CASSPGETQYF. The chain joins TRBV7-6 to TRBJ2-5; no definite D call. The V and J ends lost 5 bases and 4 bases respectively, with 5 bases between them. CDR1 is SGHVS, CDR2 FNYEAQ, per germline. CDR3 length equals 11 residues.

As concerns this clone: Distinct nucleotide sequences in the sample also encode this CDR3. The chain has TRBV6-5 and TRBJ2-5; D perhaps matches TRBD1 (6 bases). V lost 6 bases and J 0 bases, leaving 11 bases between the germline ends. The CDR3 totals 14 residues. The germline V gene encodes CDR1 MNHEY and CDR2 SVGAGI. The CDR3 sequence: CASSPQGYQETQYF. DNA of the CDR3: TGTGCCAGCAGCCCGCAGGGGTACCAAGAGACCCAGTACTTC.

V gene TRBV30 combines with J gene TRBJ1-4; D is perhaps TRBD1 (5 bases). V lost 0 bases and J 7 bases, leaving 9 bases between the germline ends. The CDR3 contains 13 residues. CDR1 and CDR2 (germline): GTSNPN, SVGIG (reference sequence). The DNA of the CDR3 is TGTGCCTGGAGTGTACAGGTCGGTGAAAAACTGTTTTTT. This codes for CAWSVQVGEKLFF.

The V and J genes are TRBV13 and TRBJ1-2; no firm D call. The CDR3 sequence is 14 residues long. Germline V lookup: CDR1 PRHDT, CDR2 FYEKMQ (reference sequence). The ends were cut back, 0 bases at V and 5 bases at J, with 10 bases in the middle. Written as DNA, the CDR3 is TGTGCCAGCAGCTTAGGAAACTCGGGATATGGCTACACCTTC. Encoded protein: CASSLGNSGYGYTF.

The V gene is TRBV4-3, the J gene TRBJ2-1, with 7 bases aligning to TRBD2. The CDR3 contains 16 residues. V shed 0 bases, J shed 5 bases, and the junction held 7 bases outside the gene matches. Germline V gene data show CDR1 as LGHNA and CDR2 as YSLEER. The CDR3 DNA is TGCGCCAGCAGCCAAGATCCCACTAGCGAAGACAATGAGCAGTTCTTC. This encodes CASSQDPTSEDNEQFF.

The rearrangement links TRBV2 to TRBJ2-3, with D perhaps matching TRBD2 (6 bases). This CDR3 is 15 amino acids long. Looked up from germline, CDR1 is SNHLY and CDR2 is FYNNEI. Trimming took 10 bases from V and 0 from J, leaving 17 bases between them. CDR3: CATGGDTSSTDTQYF. DNA for the CDR3: TGTGCCACAGGCGGGGATACTTCTAGCACAGATACGCAGTATTTT. The full variable domain, completed using reference TRBV2 and TRBJ2-3, is EPEVTQTPSHQVTQMGQEVILRCVPISNHLYFYWYRQILGQKVEFLVSFYNNEISEKSEIFDDQFSVERPDGSNFTLKIRSTKLEDSAMYFCATGGDTSSTDTQYFGPGTRLTVL.